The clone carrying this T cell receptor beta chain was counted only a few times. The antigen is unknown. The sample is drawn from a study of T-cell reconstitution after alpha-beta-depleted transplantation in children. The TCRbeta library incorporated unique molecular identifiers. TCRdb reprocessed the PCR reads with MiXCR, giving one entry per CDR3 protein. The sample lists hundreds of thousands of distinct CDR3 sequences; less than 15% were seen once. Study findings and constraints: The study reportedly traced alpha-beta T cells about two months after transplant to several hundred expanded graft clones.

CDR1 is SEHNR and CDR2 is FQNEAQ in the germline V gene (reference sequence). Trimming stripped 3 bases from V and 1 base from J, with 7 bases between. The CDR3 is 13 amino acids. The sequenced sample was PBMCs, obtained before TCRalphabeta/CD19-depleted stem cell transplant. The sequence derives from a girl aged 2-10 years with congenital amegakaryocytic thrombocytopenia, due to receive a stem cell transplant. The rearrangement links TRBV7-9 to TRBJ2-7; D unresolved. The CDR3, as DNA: TGTGCCAGCAGCTTCACACCTTCCTACGAGCAGTACTTC. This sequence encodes CASSFTPSYEQYF.